These 24 T cell receptor beta chains came from one sample sequenced in a study of blood T cell repertoires in COVID-19. Using immunoSEQ multiplex PCR, the repertoire was profiled, and TCRdb retains in-frame clones only, with some absent. In the table there are about 49,000 clones, around 87% of which are singletons. Sequenced sample: peripheral blood. Receptors were obtained from a man aged 35-49 years with active COVID-19.

V usage is TRBV2 and J usage is TRBJ1-4; D gene unclear. This CDR3 contains 14 residues. Trimming took 1 base from V and 8 from J, leaving 11 bases between them. Germline V gene sequence: CDR1 SNHLY, CDR2 FYNNEI. The CDR3 here is CASSEGTKGEKLFF. The CDR3, as DNA: TGTGCCAGCAGTGAAGGGACTAAGGGAGAAAAACTGTTTTTT.

The chain recombines TRBV29-1 with TRBJ1-2; 11 nucleotides align to TRBD1. The CDR3 is made up of 13 amino acids. The germline V gene has CDR1 SQVTM and CDR2 ANQGSEA. V shed 7 bases and J 5 bases; nucleotides not matched to a gene: 6. CDR3 region: CSAGQGDPYGYTF. In nucleotides, the CDR3 is TGCAGCGCGGGACAGGGGGACCCATATGGCTACACCTTC.

V is TRBV29-1 and J is TRBJ2-1, with TRBD1 matching 7 bases. This CDR3 is built from 12 residues. The germline CDR1 and CDR2 sequences are SQVTM and ANQGSEA. J lost 9 bases, V lost 4 bases, and 6 bases had no gene match. The CDR3 DNA follows: TGCAGCGTTGCAGTACAGGGGCCTGAGCAGTTCTTC. This encodes CSVAVQGPEQFF.

This chain joins TRBV3-1 (or the pseudogene TRBV3-2) and TRBJ1-4; possible D gene TRBD1, 5 bases. V lost 1 base to trimming and J lost 0 bases, with 9 bases between them. Germline values: CDR1 LGHDT, CDR2 YNNKEL (reference sequence). There are 16 residues in the CDR3. Here the CDR3 reads CASSQVGQATNEKLFF. CDR3 DNA sequence: TGTGCCAGCAGCCAAGTAGGACAAGCAACTAATGAAAAACTGTTTTTT.

A single count supports this clone. The J gene is TRBJ1-2, the V gene TRBV15; D gene unclear. The CDR3 runs to 13 residues. Germline CDR1 is LNHNV and CDR2 is YYDKDF (reference sequence). The V and J ends lost 5 bases and 12 bases respectively, with 19 bases between them. The CDR3 spells CATSPKAGMENTF. The CDR3 nucleotides read TGTGCCACCAGCCCCAAGGCGGGGATGGAAAACACCTTC.

The rearrangement links TRBV5-1 to TRBJ2-1, with D perhaps matching TRBD2 (5 bases). V was cut by 2 bases and J by 8 bases, with 23 bases left in between. Germline CDR1 reads SGHRS; CDR2 reads YFSETQ. The CDR3 has 17 residues. CDR3 loop: CASSLLTGPGSDHEQFF. The CDR3 DNA is TGCGCCAGCAGCTTACTCACCGGGCCGGGGTCTGATCATGAGCAGTTCTTC.

This chain connects TRBV10-3 to TRBJ2-2; tentatively, D is TRBD2 (5 bases). Trimming took off 0 bases at V and 7 bases at J, with 12 bases between the two ends. This CDR3 is 15 amino acids long. Germline V gives CDR1 ENHRY, CDR2 SYGVKD. The CDR3 loop reads CAISESERLGGELFF. For the CDR3, the DNA is TGTGCCATCAGTGAGTCGGAGCGGCTGGGCGGGGAGCTGTTTTTT.

The rearrangement links TRBV5-1 to TRBJ2-3; TRBD2 agrees at 11 bases. The CDR3 sequence is 13 residues long. The trim removed 8 bases at V and 4 bases at J, leaving 3 bases unmatched. Germline values: CDR1 SGHRS, CDR2 YFSETQ. The CDR3 DNA is TGCGCCAGTAGCGGGAGGGGATCAGATACGCAGTATTTT. Protein: CASSGRGSDTQYF.

This chain uses TRBV6-5 with TRBJ2-5, with D perhaps matching TRBD2 (5 bases). Per the germline V gene, CDR1 is MNHEY and CDR2 is SVGAGI. V shed 8 bases and J shed 7 bases, with 14 bases lying between them. The CDR3 covers 12 residues. The CDR3 loop reads CASRVGEGTQYF. The CDR3 DNA reads as TGTGCCAGCCGAGTAGGCGAGGGGACCCAGTACTTC.

As regards this clone: The sample carries other DNA sequences with the same CDR3. J is TRBJ1-1 and V is TRBV7-9; 7 positions match TRBD1. In germline, CDR1 is SEHNR, CDR2 FQNEAQ (reference sequence). The J segment lost 3 bases and the V segment lost 3 bases, leaving 1 base of the junction unmatched. This CDR3 has 13 residues. CDR3 loop: CASSLGQHTEAFF. The CDR3 DNA reads TGTGCCAGCAGCTTGGGACAGCACACTGAAGCTTTCTTT.

The rearrangement joins TRBV19 to TRBJ1-2; TRBD1 is a possible D gene (5 bases). Germline CDR1 is LNHDA and CDR2 is SQIVND (reference sequence). The CDR3 contains 15 residues. The ends were cut back, 2 bases at V and 8 bases at J, with 18 bases in the middle. The DNA for the CDR3 is TGTGCCAGTAGTATAAGCGAAAGGGGAGGGTACGGCTACACCTTC. This sequence encodes CASSISERGGYGYTF.

This clone was observed once. The rearrangement joins TRBV6-5 to TRBJ1-1; 8 nucleotides line up with TRBD1. V shed 6 bases, J shed 4 bases, and the junction held 7 bases outside the gene matches. This CDR3 is 14 amino acids long. Germline CDR1 and CDR2: MNHEY and SVGAGI. The CDR3 DNA reads TGTGCCAGCAGGGTCAGGGGGCAGGCCACTGAAGCTTTCTTT. It translates to CASRVRGQATEAFF.

The V gene is TRBV10-1, the J gene TRBJ2-1; 8 bases agree with TRBD2. Germline lookup yields CDR1 WNHNN and CDR2 SYGVQD (reference sequence). The CDR3 is 15 residues long. Trimming at V came to 3 bases and at J to 5 bases, leaving 6 bases not matched to a gene. CDR3 in DNA: TGCGCCAGCAGTGAAGCGGGAGTCGGAAACAATGAGCAGTTCTTC. Protein: CASSEAGVGNNEQFF.

V gene TRBV6-2 or TRBV6-3 combines with J gene TRBJ2-1; 10 bases agree with TRBD2. V shed 5 bases and J 7 bases; nucleotides not matched to a gene: 8. Germline V gene data show CDR1 as MNHEY and CDR2 as SVGEGT. The CDR3 length is 15 residues. CDR3 sequence (DNA): TGTGCCAGCAGTACACTAGCGGGAATGTGGAATGAGCAGTTCTTC. Its translation: CASSTLAGMWNEQFF.

This chain connects TRBV12-3 or TRBV12-4 to TRBJ1-2; 7 bases are a match to TRBD1. This CDR3 has 13 residues. The ends lost 9 bases at V and 4 bases at J; junction bases unmatched: 8. CDR3 sequence reads: CASLVTGVYGYTF. DNA for the CDR3: TGTGCCAGTCTTGTAACAGGGGTCTATGGCTACACCTTC.

Here the CDR3 DNA reads TGTGCCAGTACTCCTCAAGGGGGTGGTGGCTACACCTTC. Its protein product is CASTPQGGGGYTF. The chain combines TRBV19 with TRBJ1-2, with a possible D match to TRBD1 (6 bases). Trimming stripped 7 bases from V and 7 bases from J, with 16 bases between. Germline values: CDR1 LNHDA, CDR2 SQIVND (reference sequence). The CDR3 is 13 residues long. The entire variable domain, with the rest obtained from reference TRBV19 and TRBJ1-2, is as follows: DGGITQSPKYLFRKEGQNVTLSCEQNLNHDAMYWYRQDPGQGLRLIYYSQIVNDFQKGDIAEGYSVSREKKESFPLTVTSAQKNPTAFYLCASTPQGGGGYTFGSGTRLTVV.

The CDR3 bases are TGTGCCAGCAGTCGACGGACAGGGACCTACGAGCAGTACTTC. Protein sequence: CASSRRTGTYEQYF. This chain uses TRBV28 with TRBJ2-7; TRBD1 aligns across 8 bases. Germline V lookup: CDR1 MDHEN, CDR2 SYDVKM. J lost 2 bases, V lost 5 bases, and 5 bases had no gene match. CDR3 length: 14 residues. The whole variable domain, remainder taken from reference TRBV28 and TRBJ2-7, is DVKVTQSSRYLVKRTGEKVFLECVQDMDHENMFWYRQDPGLGLRLIYFSYDVKMKEKGDIPEGYSVSREKKERFSLILESASTNQTSMYLCASSRRTGTYEQYFGPGTRLTVT.

The V and J genes are TRBV28 and TRBJ2-3; D uncertain. Germline V gives CDR1 MDHEN, CDR2 SYDVKM. This CDR3 is 16 amino acids long. V lost 7 bases and J lost 0, with 17 bases in between. The DNA for the CDR3 is TGTGCCAGCAAAGGTCCCGTGGCGGCTAGCACAGATACGCAGTATTTT. Amino acid sequence: CASKGPVAASTDTQYF.

The J gene is TRBJ2-7, the V gene TRBV6-5, with 9 bases fitting TRBD1. CDR3 length: 15 amino acids. Per the germline V gene, CDR1 is MNHEY and CDR2 is SVGAGI. Trimming at V came to 5 bases and at J to 3 bases, leaving 8 bases not matched to a gene. CDR3 residues: CASSRGTGRNYEQYF. DNA of the CDR3: TGTGCCAGCAGTAGAGGGACAGGGAGAAACTACGAGCAGTACTTC.

This clone has only one observation. This chain uses TRBV5-5 with TRBJ2-2; TRBD2 might be the D (5 bases). V dropped 0 bases and J dropped 7 bases, with 7 bases sitting between them. The CDR3 contains 13 residues. The germline gives CDR1 SGHKS, CDR2 YYEKEE (reference sequence). The DNA for the CDR3 is TGTGCCAGCAGCTTGGGAACTAGCGGGGAGCTGTTTTTT. It translates to CASSLGTSGELFF.

CDR3: CASSIEPPDTQYF. In DNA, the CDR3 is TGTGCCAGTAGTATCGAGCCCCCCGATACGCAGTATTTT. This rearrangement joins TRBV19 to TRBJ2-3; unclear D gene. Germline V gene sequence: CDR1 LNHDA, CDR2 SQIVND (reference sequence). The CDR3 extends over 13 amino acids. The germline V and J ends were trimmed by 3 bases and 6 bases, with 10 bases remaining between them.

J is TRBJ2-5 and V is TRBV7-2; tentative D call: TRBD1 (6 bases). The CDR3 loop spans 15 amino acids. V was shortened by 1 base and J by 4 bases, with 13 bases between the two germline ends. CDR1 and CDR2 (germline): SGHTA, FQGNSA. CDR3 sequence: CASSLEAGEGETQYF. The CDR3 bases are TGTGCCAGCAGCTTAGAGGCAGGGGAAGGAGAGACCCAGTACTTC.

The chain combines TRBV27 with TRBJ2-6, with 12 positions matching TRBD1. The CDR3 consists of 20 residues. Germline V gene lookup returns CDR1 MNHEY and CDR2 SMNVEV (reference sequence). J lost 0 bases, V lost 4 bases, and 10 bases had no gene match. CDR3 nucleotides: TGTGCCAGCAGTTGTTCCGGGACAGGGGGCCTTTGCTCTGGGGCCAACGTCCTGACTTTC. Translation gives CASSCSGTGGLCSGANVLTF.

Notes on this clone: Germline is not matched at one junction end, which may reflect a read error. The rearrangement uses TRBV5-1 and TRBJ2-1; 13 nucleotides agree with TRBD2. The CDR3 length is 17 residues. Germline V gene sequence: CDR1 SGHRS, CDR2 YFSETQ. The CDR3 region has the DNA TGCGCCAGCAGCTTGGAACTAGCGGGAGGGCCCTATAATGAGCAGTTCTTC. It codes for CASSLELAGGPYNEQFF.